A selection of T cell receptor beta chains follows, all from one sample in a study of radiotherapy plus CTLA-4 blockade in lung cancer. The method was immunoSEQ multiplex PCR; TCRdb's version includes in-frame clones alone and lacks a portion of them. Among 50,000 to 85,000 clones, around 83% were seen once, and the ten largest hold less than 4.5%. The specimen was peripheral blood, collected from a patient treated with radiotherapy plus ipilimumab. The receptors were sampled from a human donor with non-small cell lung cancer who had a partial response to radiotherapy plus ipilimumab. Each CDR3 is given with its conserved first and last residue. D genes are given only for firm matches.

d_gene,v_gene,j_gene,CDR3nt,CDR3aa
.,TRBV5-4,TRBJ2-7,TGTGCCAGCAGCTTGGAGAGCAGGTACGAGCAGTACTTC,CASSLESRYEQYF
.,TRBV7-8,TRBJ2-7,TGTGCCAGCAGCCCCCAGGGGTACGAGGACTACGAGCAGTACTTC,CASSPQGYEDYEQYF
.,TRBV28,TRBJ2-1,TGTGCCAGCCGGGTGGAGGACTACTACAATGAGCAGTTCTTC,CASRVEDYYNEQFF
TRBD2,TRBV5-1,TRBJ2-1,TGCGCCAGCAGCTTGGGGACTAGCGGTTCATACAATGAGCAGTTCTTC,CASSLGTSGSYNEQFF
TRBD2,TRBV27,TRBJ2-3,TGTGCCAGCAGTCCGATGACTAGCGGCGTACCAGATACGCAGTATTTT,CASSPMTSGVPDTQYF
TRBD2,TRBV29-1,TRBJ2-1,TGCAGCGTTAGTAGCGGGAGTATAGATGAGCAGTTCTTC,CSVSSGSIDEQFF
TRBD1,TRBV10-3,TRBJ1-2,TGTGCCAGCGGGACAGGGAGTGGCTACACCTTC,CASGTGSGYTF
.,TRBV7-8,TRBJ2-3,TGTGCCAGCAGCCGTAATTCGGGCACAGATACGCAGTATTTT,CASSRNSGTDTQYF
.,TRBV7-3,TRBJ2-3,TGTGCCAGCAGCTTAACCGATCTAGTGACAGATACGCAGTATTTT,CASSLTDLVTDTQYF
TRBD2,TRBV7-3,TRBJ2-3,TGTGCCAGCAGCCCAACGGGAGGATCGGCAGATACGCAGTATTTT,CASSPTGGSADTQYF
.,TRBV7-6,TRBJ1-5,TGTGCCAGCAGCTTATCCGGCAGGGTGGATCAGCCCCAGCATTTT,CASSLSGRVDQPQHF